This T cell receptor beta chain derives from a study of identical twins. CDR3 length equals 11 residues. V lost 3 bases and J lost 10, with 9 bases in between. Germline V lookup: CDR1 MGHDK, CDR2 SYGVNS. TCRdb reprocessed the 5' RACE reads with MiXCR, giving one entry per CDR3 protein. In the table there are 1.5 million to 2 million distinct CDR3 sequences, under 35% of which are singletons. The receptor was isolated from a newborn girl in good health. The gene calls are TRBV25-1 and TRBJ2-5; weak D call: TRBD2 (5 bases). The sample comprised cord blood. CDR3 in amino acids: CASSDLRVQYF. CDR3 DNA sequence: TGTGCCAGCAGTGATTTGAGGGTCCAGTACTTC.